Described below is a single TCR beta chain sequence and its context. Individuals aged roughly 18 to 95 years were recruited from roughly 23 US areas. Participants were placed into cohorts based on the clinical history they reported. V was shortened by 4 bases and J by 5 bases, with 8 bases between the two germline ends. Germline CDR1 is GTSNPN and CDR2 is SVGIG (reference sequence). The CDR3 spans 11 residues. This sample was included in a study of blood T cell repertoires in COVID-19. Study summary: Specimens from acute and convalescent COVID-19 originated in the United States, Italy and Spain.

Only in-frame clones appear in the TCRdb table, and some are missing; sequencing was by immunoSEQ multiplex PCR. The sample carries fewer than 250,000 clones, 70% to 90% recorded once. This chain uses TRBV30 with TRBJ2-5; D ambiguous. Sequencing was carried out using PBMCs or T cells enriched from blood (not recorded which). This sequence was found in a man younger than 45 who had recovered from COVID-19. Here the CDR3 reads CAWTARETQYF. The DNA of the CDR3 is TGTGCCTGGACGGCGAGGGAGACCCAGTACTTC.